A selection of T cell receptor beta chains follows, all from one sample in a study of somatic mutations in cytotoxic T cells in rheumatoid arthritis. The protocol was immunoSEQ multiplex PCR, while the TCRdb copy is restricted to in-frame clones and leaves out a portion. Here the sample spans some 14,000 clones, about 89% being singletons. Sequencing was done on a sample of CD4+ T cells sorted from blood. The source of these receptors is a man in his 70s with rheumatoid arthritis. The CDR3 runs from the conserved cysteine through the conserved F or W. D genes are given only for firm matches. Clone size appears in some rows only: once, few, many, or a class for an expanded clone.

size	V	J	D	CDR3	DNA
.	TRBV5-1	TRBJ2-3	TRBD2	CASSLLGGAGDTQYF	TGCGCCAGCAGCTTGCTCGGGGGGGCGGGAGATACGCAGTATTTT
.	TRBV7-3	TRBJ2-7	.	CASSLKTGPSYEQYF	TGTGCCAGCAGCTTAAAAACAGGACCCTCCTACGAGCAGTACTTC
few	TRBV28	TRBJ2-5	TRBD2	CASSLEAGDRQETQYF	TGTGCCAGCAGTTTGGAAGCGGGAGATCGTCAAGAGACCCAGTACTTC
.	TRBV23-1	TRBJ2-1	.	CARRNNEQFF	TGCGCCAGGAGAAACAATGAGCAGTTCTTC
.	TRBV7-2	TRBJ2-7	TRBD2	CASARKEGLAGASYEQYF	TGTGCCAGCGCCCGGAAAGAAGGACTAGCGGGGGCCTCCTACGAGCAGTACTTC
.	TRBV6-5	TRBJ2-6	.	CASSYGGTGANVLTF	TGTGCCAGCAGTTACGGCGGGACTGGGGCCAACGTCCTGACTTTC
.	TRBV2	TRBJ1-2	TRBD1	CASSTGQGGYTF	TGTGCCAGCAGTACAGGACAGGGTGGCTACACCTTC
.	TRBV5-4	TRBJ2-3	TRBD2	CASRAGPDTQYF	TGTGCCAGCAGAGCGGGACCCGATACGCAGTATTTT
.	TRBV28	TRBJ2-5	TRBD2	CASSLSLAGAVETQYF	TGTGCCAGCAGTTTGAGTCTAGCGGGAGCAGTTGAGACCCAGTACTTC
.	TRBV6-6	TRBJ1-3	.	CASSVADSGNTIYF	TGTGCCAGCAGTGTGGCAGACTCTGGAAACACCATATATTTT
once	TRBV9	TRBJ1-1	.	CASSADQAGAYGTEAFF	TGTGCCAGCAGCGCAGATCAGGCAGGGGCCTATGGGACTGAAGCTTTCTTT